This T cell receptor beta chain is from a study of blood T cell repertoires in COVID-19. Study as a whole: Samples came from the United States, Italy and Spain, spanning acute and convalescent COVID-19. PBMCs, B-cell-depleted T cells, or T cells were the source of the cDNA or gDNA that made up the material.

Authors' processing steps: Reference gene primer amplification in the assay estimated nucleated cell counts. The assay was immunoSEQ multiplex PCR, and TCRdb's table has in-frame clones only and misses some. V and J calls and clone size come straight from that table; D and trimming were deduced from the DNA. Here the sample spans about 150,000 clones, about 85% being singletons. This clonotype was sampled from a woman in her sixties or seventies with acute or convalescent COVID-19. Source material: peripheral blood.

CDR3 sequence reads: CASRRKTGGNTEAFF. The CDR3 DNA sequence: TGTGCCAGTAGGCGTAAAACCGGGGGGAACACTGAAGCTTTCTTT. V usage is TRBV19 and J usage is TRBJ1-1, with D possibly being TRBD1 (5 bases). The V and J ends lost 6 bases and 1 base respectively, with 15 bases between them. CDR3 length equals 15 residues. Germline V CDR1 and CDR2: LNHDA, SQIVND (reference sequence). The variable domain in full, with the rest retrieved from reference TRBV19 and TRBJ1-1, is DGGITQSPKYLFRKEGQNVTLSCEQNLNHDAMYWYRQDPGQGLRLIYYSQIVNDFQKGDIAEGYSVSREKKESFPLTVTSAQKNPTAFYLCASRRKTGGNTEAFFGQGTRLTVV.